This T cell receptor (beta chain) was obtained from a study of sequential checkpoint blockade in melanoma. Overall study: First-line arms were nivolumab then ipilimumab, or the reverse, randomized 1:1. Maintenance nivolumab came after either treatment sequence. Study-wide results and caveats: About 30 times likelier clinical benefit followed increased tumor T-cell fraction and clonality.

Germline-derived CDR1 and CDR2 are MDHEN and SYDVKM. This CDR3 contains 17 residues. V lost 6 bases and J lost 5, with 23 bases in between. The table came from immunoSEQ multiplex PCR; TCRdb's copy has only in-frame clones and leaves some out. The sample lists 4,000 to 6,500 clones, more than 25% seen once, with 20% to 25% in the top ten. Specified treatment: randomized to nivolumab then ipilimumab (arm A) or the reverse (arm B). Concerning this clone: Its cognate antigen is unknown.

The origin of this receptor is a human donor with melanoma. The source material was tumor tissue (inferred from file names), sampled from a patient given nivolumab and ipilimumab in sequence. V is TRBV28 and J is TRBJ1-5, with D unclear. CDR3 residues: CASRSSGVPMGDQPQHF. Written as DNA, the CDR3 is TGTGCCAGCAGAAGCTCCGGCGTACCCATGGGCGATCAGCCCCAGCATTTT.